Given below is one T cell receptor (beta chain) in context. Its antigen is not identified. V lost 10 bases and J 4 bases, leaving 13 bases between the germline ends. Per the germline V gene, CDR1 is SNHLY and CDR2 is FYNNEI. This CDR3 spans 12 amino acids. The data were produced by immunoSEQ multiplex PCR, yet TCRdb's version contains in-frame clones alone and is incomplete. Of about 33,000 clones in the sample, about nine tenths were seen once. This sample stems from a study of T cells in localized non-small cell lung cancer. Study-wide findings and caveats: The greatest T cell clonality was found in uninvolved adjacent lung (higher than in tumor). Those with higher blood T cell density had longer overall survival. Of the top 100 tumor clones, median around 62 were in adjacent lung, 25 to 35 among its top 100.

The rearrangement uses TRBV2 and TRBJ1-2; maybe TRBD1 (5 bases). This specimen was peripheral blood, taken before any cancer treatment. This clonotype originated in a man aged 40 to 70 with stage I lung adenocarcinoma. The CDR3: CATGITGYGYTF. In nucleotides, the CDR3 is TGTGCCACAGGGATCACAGGCTATGGCTACACCTTC.